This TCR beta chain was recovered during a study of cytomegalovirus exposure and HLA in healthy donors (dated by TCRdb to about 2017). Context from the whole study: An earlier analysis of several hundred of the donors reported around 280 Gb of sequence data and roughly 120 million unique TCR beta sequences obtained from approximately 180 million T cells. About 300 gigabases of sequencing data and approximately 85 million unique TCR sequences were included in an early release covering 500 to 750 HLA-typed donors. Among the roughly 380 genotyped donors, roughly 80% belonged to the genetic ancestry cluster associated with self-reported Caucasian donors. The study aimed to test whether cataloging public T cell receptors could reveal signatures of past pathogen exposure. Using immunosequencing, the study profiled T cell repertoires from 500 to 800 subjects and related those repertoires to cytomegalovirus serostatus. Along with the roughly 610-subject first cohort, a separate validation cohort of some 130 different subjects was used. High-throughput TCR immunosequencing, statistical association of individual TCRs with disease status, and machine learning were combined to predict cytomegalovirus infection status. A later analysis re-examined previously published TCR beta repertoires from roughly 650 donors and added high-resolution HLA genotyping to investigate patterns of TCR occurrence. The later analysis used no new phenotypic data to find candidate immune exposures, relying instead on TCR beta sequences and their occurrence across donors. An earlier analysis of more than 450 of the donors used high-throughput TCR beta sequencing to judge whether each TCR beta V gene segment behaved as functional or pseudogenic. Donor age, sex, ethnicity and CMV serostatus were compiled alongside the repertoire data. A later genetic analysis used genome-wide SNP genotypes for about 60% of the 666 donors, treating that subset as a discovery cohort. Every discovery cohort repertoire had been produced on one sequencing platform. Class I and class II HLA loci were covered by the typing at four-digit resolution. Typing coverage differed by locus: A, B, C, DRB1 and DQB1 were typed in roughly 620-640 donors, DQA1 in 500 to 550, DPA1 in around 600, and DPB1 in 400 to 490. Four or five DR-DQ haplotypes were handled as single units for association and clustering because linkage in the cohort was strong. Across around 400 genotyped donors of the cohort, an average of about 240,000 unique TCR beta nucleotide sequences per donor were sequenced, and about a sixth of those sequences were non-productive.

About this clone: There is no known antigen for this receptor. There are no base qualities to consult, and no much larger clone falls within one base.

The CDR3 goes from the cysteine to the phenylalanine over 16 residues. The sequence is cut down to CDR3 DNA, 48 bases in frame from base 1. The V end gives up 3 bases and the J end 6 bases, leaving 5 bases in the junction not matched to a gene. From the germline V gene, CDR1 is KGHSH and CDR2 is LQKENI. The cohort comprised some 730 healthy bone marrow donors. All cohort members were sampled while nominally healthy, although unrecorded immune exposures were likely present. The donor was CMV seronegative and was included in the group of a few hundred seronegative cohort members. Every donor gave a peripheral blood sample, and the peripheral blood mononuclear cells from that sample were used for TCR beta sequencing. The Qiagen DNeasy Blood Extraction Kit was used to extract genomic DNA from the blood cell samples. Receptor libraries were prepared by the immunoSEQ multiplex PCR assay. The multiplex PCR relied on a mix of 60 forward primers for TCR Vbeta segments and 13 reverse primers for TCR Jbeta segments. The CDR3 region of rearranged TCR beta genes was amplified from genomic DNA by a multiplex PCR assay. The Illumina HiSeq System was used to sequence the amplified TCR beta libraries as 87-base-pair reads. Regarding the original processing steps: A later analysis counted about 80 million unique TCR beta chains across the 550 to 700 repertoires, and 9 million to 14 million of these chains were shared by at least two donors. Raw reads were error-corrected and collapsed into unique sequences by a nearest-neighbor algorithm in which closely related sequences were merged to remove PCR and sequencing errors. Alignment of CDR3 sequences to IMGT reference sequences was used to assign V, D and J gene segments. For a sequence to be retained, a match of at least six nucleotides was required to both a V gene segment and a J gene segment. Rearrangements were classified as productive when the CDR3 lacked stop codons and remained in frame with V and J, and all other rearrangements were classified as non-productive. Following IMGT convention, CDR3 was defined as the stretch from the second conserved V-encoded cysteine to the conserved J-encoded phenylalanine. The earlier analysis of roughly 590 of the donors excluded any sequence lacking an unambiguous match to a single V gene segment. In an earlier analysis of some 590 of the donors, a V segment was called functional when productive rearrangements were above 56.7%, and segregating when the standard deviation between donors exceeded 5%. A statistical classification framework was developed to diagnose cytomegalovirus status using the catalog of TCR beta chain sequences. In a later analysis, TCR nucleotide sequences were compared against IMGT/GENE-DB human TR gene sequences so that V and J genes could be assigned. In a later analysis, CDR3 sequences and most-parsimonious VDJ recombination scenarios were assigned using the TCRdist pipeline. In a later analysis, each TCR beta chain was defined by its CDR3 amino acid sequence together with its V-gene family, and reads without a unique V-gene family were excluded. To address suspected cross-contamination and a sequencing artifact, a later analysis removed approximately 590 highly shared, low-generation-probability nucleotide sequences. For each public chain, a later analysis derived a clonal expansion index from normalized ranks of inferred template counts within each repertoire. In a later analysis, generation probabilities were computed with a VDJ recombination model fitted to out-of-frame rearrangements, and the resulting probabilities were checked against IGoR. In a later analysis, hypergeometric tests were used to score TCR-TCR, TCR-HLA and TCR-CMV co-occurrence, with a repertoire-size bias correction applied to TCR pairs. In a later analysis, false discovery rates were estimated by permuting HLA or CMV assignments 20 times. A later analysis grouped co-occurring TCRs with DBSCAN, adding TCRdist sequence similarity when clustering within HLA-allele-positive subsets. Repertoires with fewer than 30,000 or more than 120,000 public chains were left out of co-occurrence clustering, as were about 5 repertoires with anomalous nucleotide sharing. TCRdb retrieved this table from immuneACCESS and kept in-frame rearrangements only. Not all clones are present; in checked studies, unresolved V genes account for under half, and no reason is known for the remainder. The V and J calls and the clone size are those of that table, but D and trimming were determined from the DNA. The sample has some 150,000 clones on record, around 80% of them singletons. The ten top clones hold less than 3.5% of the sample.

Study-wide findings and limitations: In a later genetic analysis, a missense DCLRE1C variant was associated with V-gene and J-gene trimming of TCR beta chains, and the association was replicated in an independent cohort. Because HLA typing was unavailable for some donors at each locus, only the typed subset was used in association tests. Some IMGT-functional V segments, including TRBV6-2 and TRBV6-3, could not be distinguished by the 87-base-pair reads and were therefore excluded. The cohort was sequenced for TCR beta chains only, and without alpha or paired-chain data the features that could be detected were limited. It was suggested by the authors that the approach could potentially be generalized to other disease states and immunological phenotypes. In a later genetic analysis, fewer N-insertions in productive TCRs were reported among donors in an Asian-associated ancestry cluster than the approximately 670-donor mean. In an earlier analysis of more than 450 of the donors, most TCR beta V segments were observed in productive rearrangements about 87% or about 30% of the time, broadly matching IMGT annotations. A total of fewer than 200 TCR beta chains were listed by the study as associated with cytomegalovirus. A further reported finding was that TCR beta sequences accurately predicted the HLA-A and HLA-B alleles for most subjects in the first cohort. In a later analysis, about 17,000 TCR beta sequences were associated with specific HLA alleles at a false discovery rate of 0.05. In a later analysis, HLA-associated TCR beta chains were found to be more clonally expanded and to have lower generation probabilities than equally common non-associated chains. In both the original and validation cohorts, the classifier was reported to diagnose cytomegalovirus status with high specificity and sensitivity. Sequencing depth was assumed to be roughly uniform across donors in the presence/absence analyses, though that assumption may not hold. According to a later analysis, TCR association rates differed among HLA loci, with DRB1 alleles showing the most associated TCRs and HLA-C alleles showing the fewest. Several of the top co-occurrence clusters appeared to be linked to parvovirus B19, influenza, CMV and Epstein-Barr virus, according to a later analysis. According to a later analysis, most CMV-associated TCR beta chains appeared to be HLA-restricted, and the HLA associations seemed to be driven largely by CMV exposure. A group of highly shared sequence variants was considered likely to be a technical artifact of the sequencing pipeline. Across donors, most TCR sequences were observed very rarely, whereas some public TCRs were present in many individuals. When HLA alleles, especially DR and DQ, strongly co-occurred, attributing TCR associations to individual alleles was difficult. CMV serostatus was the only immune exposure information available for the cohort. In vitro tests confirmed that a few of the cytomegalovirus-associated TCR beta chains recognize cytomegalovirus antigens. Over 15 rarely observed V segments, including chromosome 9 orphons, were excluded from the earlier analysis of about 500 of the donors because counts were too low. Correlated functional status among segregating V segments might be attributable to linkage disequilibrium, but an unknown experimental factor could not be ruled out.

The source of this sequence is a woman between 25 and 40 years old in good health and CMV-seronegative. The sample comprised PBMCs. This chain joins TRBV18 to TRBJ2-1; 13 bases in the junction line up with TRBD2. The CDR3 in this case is CASSPALAGGSNEQFF. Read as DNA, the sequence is TGTGCCAGCTCACCCGCACTAGCGGGAGGGAGCAATGAGCAGTTCTTC.